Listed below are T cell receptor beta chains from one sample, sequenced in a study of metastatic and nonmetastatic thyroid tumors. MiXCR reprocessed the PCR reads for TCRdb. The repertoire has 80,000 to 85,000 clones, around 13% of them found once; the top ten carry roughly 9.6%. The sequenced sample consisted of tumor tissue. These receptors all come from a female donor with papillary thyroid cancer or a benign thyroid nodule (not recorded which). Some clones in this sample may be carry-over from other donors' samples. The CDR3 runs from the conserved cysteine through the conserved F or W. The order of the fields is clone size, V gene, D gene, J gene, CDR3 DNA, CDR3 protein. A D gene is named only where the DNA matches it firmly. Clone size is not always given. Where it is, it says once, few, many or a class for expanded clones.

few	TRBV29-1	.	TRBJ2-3	TGCAGCGTTGAACCAAGCACAGATACGCAGTATTTT	CSVEPSTDTQYF
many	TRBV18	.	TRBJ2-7	TGTGCCAGCTCACCTTCCGGGGCTCCGGGCGAGCAGTACTTC	CASSPSGAPGEQYF
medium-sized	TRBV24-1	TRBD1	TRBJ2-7	TGTGCCACTGGACAGGGTTCCTACGAGCAGTACTTC	CATGQGSYEQYF
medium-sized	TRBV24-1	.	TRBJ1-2	TGTGCCACCAGTGATTTGCGGGACGGCCACTATGGCTACACCTTC	CATSDLRDGHYGYTF
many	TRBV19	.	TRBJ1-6	TGTGCCAGTAGTATACGGGTGGGTTCACCCCTCCACTTT	CASSIRVGSPLHF
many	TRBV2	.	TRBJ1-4	TGTGCCAGCAGAACTATAGCTACTAATGAAAAACTGTTTTTT	CASRTIATNEKLFF
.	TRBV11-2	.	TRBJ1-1	TGTGCCAGCAGTCCTTGGGGCCCGGCAGGGAACACTGAAGCTTTCTTT	CASSPWGPAGNTEAFF
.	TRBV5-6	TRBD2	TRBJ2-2	TGTGCCAGCAGCTCGGTAATTAGCGGGAGGGCCGTGGGCACCGGGGAGCTGTTTTTT	CASSSVISGRAVGTGELFF
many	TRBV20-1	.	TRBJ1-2	TGCAGTGCTCACCCGCTTAACTATGGCTACACCTTC	CSAHPLNYGYTF
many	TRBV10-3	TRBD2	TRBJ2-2	TGTGCCATCAGCGATAGCGGGAGGGGAAACACCGGGGAGCTGTTTTTT	CAISDSGRGNTGELFF
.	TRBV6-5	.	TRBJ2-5	TGTGCCAGCAGTTACGGCGGAGGGACAGAGACCCAGTACTTC	CASSYGGGTETQYF
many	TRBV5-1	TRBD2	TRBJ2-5	TGCGCCAGCAGCTTGGCGGGAGGGCCCTTAGAGACCCAGTACTTC	CASSLAGGPLETQYF